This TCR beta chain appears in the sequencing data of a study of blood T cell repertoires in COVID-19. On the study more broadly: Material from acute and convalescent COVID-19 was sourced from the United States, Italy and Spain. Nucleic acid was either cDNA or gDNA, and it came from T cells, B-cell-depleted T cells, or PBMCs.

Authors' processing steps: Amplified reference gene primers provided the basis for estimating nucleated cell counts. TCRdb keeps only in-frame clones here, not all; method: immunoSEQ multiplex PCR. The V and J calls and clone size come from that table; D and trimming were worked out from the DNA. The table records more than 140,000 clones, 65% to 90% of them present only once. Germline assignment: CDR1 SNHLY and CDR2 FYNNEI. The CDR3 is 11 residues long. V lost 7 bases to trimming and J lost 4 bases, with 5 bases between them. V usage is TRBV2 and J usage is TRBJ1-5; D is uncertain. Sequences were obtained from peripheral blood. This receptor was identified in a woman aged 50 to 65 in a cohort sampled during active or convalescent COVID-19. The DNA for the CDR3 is TGTGCCAGCAACCAGAATCAGCCCCAGCATTTT. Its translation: CASNQNQPQHF. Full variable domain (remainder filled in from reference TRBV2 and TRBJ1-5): EPEVTQTPSHQVTQMGQEVILRCVPISNHLYFYWYRQILGQKVEFLVSFYNNEISEKSEIFDDQFSVERPDGSNFTLKIRSTKLEDSAMYFCASNQNQPQHFGDGTRLSIL.